The sequence of this T cell receptor (beta chain) was determined in a study of blood T cell repertoires in COVID-19. Study-level information: The origin of the acute and convalescent COVID-19 samples was the United States, Italy and Spain. T cells, B-cell-depleted T cells, or PBMCs supplied cDNA or gDNA.

V was clipped by 6 bases and J by 5 bases, with 10 bases between them. The CDR3 is 13 residues long. CDR1 and CDR2 (germline): MNHEY, SVGAGI. Original data processing: Scientists estimated how many nucleated cells there were by amplifying reference gene primers. Measured with immunoSEQ multiplex PCR; TCRdb has only the in-frame clones, and not every one. V and J calls and clone size are given by that table; D and trimming were obtained from the DNA. The sample has 270,000 or so clones, roughly 86% seen once. Sequences were obtained from peripheral blood. J is TRBJ1-4 and V is TRBV6-5; no definite D call. The clonotype originates from a man aged 40-50 years with active or convalescent COVID-19. The CDR3 region has the DNA TGTGCCAGCAGCTACATGGAGAATGAAAAACTGTTTTTT. This sequence encodes CASSYMENEKLFF.